This T cell receptor beta chain is from a study of T cell responses to AZD1222 COVID-19 vaccine. V was trimmed by 5 bases and J by 1 base, leaving 14 bases between them. This CDR3 spans 15 amino acids. Germline V gene sequence: CDR1 LNHDA, CDR2 SQIVND (reference sequence). Only in-frame clones appear in the TCRdb table, and some are missing; sequencing was by immunoSEQ multiplex PCR. The sample yields 68,000 or so clones, roughly 90% seen once. This clone is a singleton in its sample. The chain couples TRBV19 to TRBJ2-5; no clear D gene. The material was peripheral blood, obtained on day 0 of AZD1222 vaccination. The sequence was collected from an adult in good health. The CDR3 region is CASSAIRSGQETQYF. The CDR3 bases are TGTGCCAGTAGTGCAATTAGGTCTGGCCAAGAGACCCAGTACTTC.